Listed here are 7 T cell receptor beta chains from one sample, sequenced in a study of CD8+ T cells in alopecia areata. The treatment denotes: oral pan-JAK inhibitor, 5-10 mg twice daily. RNA extraction and reverse transcription yielded cDNA as sequencing template. Using immunoSEQ multiplex PCR, the repertoire was profiled, and TCRdb retains in-frame clones only, with some absent. The sample consists of about 160,000 clones, around 60% of them appearing once. Sequencing used CD4+ T cells sorted from blood, obtained at week 24, from a patient treated with tofacitinib. The receptors come from a human donor with alopecia areata.

In this sample, this clone turned up a few times. Distinct nucleotide sequences in the sample also encode this CDR3. The chain carries TRBV29-1 and TRBJ2-7; 7 bases match TRBD2. V dropped 4 bases and J dropped 2; count of bases not matched to a gene: 2. CDR3 length: 12 residues. Germline values: CDR1 SQVTM, CDR2 ANQGSEA. CDR3 sequence (DNA): TGCAGCGTTGGCGGGAGCCCCTACGAGCAGTACTTC. Translating gives CSVGGSPYEQYF.

CDR3 DNA sequence: TGCGCCAGCACCCCGGGGGCGGCTGGAAACACCATATATTTT. As protein: CASTPGAAGNTIYF. The V gene is TRBV5-1, the J gene TRBJ1-3, with D tentatively TRBD1 (6 bases). Per germline, CDR1 SGHRS and CDR2 YFSETQ. V dropped 6 bases and J dropped 2 bases, with 12 bases sitting between them. The CDR3 loop spans 14 amino acids.

This clone has only a few counts. The chain recombines TRBV6-6 with TRBJ1-6; TRBD1 matches at 10 bases. The V segment lost 6 bases and the J segment 8 bases; nucleotides outside the gene matches: 7. CDR1 is MNHNY, CDR2 SVGAGI, per germline (reference sequence). The CDR3 consists of 15 residues. CDR3 protein: CASRATGTGDSPLHF. As DNA, the CDR3 is TGTGCCAGCAGGGCGACAGGGACAGGGGATTCACCCCTCCACTTT.

Only a few counts were recorded for this clone. V gene TRBV23-1 combines with J gene TRBJ1-1; possible D gene TRBD1, 5 bases. TRBV23-1 is assigned to the ORF class and has an uncertain function. The CDR3 contains 16 residues. V was cut by 2 bases and J by 4 bases, with 17 bases left in between. CDR3 DNA sequence: TGCGCCAGCAGTCAACTCCGAGAAAGGGGCGGCACTGAAGCTTTCTTT. Its protein is CASSQLRERGGTEAFF.

This clone was seen only once. The V call is TRBV30, the J call TRBJ2-3, with 14 bases identical to TRBD2. Germline V gives CDR1 GTSNPN, CDR2 SVGIG (reference sequence). The CDR3 is 16 amino acids. With V trimmed by 2 bases and J by 2 bases, 3 bases remained unmatched. The CDR3: CAWSRGLAGVTDTQYF. The CDR3 nucleotides are TGTGCCTGGAGTAGGGGACTAGCGGGGGTCACAGATACGCAGTATTTT.

V and J are TRBV4-2 and TRBJ2-2; perhaps TRBD2 as D (6 bases). Germline V gives CDR1 LGHNA, CDR2 YNFKEQ. The CDR3 is made up of 15 amino acids. V was clipped by 4 bases and J by 4 bases, with 13 bases between them. CDR3 region: CASSPPGVGTGELFF. In nucleotides, the CDR3 is TGTGCCAGCAGCCCACCGGGGGTTGGCACCGGGGAGCTGTTTTTT.

The chain recombines TRBV19 with TRBJ2-6; no clear D. V lost 3 bases and J 2 bases, leaving 5 bases between the germline ends. Germline loops: CDR1 LNHDA, CDR2 SQIVND (reference sequence). This CDR3 has 14 residues. Here the CDR3 DNA reads TGTGCCAGTAGTATGGGTCCTGGGGCCAACGTCCTGACTTTC. It codes for CASSMGPGANVLTF. Full variable domain (missing parts from reference TRBV19 and TRBJ2-6): DGGITQSPKYLFRKEGQNVTLSCEQNLNHDAMYWYRQDPGQGLRLIYYSQIVNDFQKGDIAEGYSVSREKKESFPLTVTSAQKNPTAFYLCASSMGPGANVLTFGAGSRLTVL.